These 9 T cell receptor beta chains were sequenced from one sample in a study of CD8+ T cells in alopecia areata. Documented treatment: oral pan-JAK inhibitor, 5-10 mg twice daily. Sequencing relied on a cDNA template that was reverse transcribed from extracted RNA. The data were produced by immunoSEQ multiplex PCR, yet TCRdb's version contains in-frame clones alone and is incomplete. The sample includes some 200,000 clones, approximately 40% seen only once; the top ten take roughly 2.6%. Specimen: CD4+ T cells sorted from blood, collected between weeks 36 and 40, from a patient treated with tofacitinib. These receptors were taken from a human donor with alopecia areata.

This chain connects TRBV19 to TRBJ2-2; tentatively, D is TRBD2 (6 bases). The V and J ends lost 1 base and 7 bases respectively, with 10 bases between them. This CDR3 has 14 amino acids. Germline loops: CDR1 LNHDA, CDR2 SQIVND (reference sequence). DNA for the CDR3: TGTGCCAGTAGTATAGCTGGAGGGAACGGGGAGCTGTTTTTT. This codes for CASSIAGGNGELFF.

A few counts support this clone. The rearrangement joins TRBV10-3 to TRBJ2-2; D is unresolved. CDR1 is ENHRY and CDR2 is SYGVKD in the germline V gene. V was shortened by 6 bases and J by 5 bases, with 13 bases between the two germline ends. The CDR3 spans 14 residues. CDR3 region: CAIRGTGRTGELFF. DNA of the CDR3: TGTGCCATCAGGGGAACTGGGCGAACCGGGGAGCTGTTTTTT.

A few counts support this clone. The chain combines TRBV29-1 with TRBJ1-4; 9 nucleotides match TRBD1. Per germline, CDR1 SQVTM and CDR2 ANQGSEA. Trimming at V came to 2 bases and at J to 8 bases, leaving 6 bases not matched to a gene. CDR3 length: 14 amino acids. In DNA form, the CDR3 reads TGCAGCGTTGAAACCGGGACAGGGCGAGAAAAACTGTTTTTT. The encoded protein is CSVETGTGREKLFF.

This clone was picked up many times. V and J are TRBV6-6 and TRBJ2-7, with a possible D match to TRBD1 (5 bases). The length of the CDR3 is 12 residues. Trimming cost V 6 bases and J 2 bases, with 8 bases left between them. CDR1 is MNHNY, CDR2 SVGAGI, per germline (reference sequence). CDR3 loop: CASSQTAYEQYF. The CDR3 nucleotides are TGTGCCAGCAGCCAGACAGCCTACGAGCAGTACTTC.

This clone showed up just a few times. CDR3 nucleotides: TGCGCCAGCGCCCTGACCCCGACTAGAACCTACAATGAGCAGTTCTTC. This gives the protein CASALTPTRTYNEQFF. The chain carries TRBV5-1 and TRBJ2-1, with a tentative D call TRBD2 (6 bases). In germline, CDR1 is SGHRS, CDR2 YFSETQ. The CDR3 runs 16 residues. V gave up 7 bases and J gave up 2 bases, with 19 bases separating them.

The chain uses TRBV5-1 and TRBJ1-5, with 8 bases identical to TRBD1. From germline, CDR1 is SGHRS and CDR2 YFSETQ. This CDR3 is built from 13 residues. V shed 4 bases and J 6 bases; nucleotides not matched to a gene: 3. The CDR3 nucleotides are TGCGCCAGCAGCCTGGACAGGGCTCAGCCCCAGCATTTT. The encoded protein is CASSLDRAQPQHF.

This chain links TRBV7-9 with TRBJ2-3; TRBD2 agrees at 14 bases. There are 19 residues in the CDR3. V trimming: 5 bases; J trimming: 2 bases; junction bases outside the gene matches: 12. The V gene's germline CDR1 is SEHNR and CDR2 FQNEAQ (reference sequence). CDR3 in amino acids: CASSPGTSGRVSYTDTQYF. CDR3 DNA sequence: TGTGCCAGCAGCCCCGGGACTAGCGGGAGAGTTTCCTACACAGATACGCAGTATTTT.

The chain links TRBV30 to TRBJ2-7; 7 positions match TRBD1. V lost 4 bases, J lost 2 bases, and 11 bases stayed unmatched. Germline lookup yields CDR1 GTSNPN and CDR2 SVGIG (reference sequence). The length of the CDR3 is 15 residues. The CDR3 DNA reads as TGTGCCTGGAAAAACCTACAGGGGTTGACCTACGAGCAGTACTTC. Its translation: CAWKNLQGLTYEQYF.

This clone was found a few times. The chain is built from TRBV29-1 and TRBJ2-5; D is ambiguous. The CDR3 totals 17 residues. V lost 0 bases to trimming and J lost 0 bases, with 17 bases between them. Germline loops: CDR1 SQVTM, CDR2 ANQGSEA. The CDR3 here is CSVEEGLHSEYQETQYF. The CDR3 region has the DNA TGCAGCGTTGAAGAAGGTTTGCACAGCGAGTACCAAGAGACCCAGTACTTC.